Listed here is a single T cell receptor (beta chain). The target antigen is unknown. J gave up 8 bases and V 5 bases, and 0 bases lay outside the gene matches. This CDR3 contains 13 residues. Germline lookup yields CDR1 MDHEN and CDR2 SYDVKM. The data belong to a study of cytomegalovirus exposure and HLA in healthy donors. Study-level results: DRB1 showed the most TCR associations and HLA-C the fewest in a later analysis, as rates varied by HLA locus. What a later analysis reportedly showed was that an Asian-associated ancestry cluster had fewer N-insertions than the roughly 720-donor mean. Solely CMV serostatus was available to characterize immune exposure.

Primers included in the PCR were 60 Vbeta and 13 Jbeta primers. Generated by immunoSEQ multiplex PCR, the TCRdb table keeps only in-frame clones and is missing some. The sample lists under 150,000 clones; around 78% were seen once. The sample consisted of PBMCs. The chain carries TRBV28 and TRBJ2-3; 14 nucleotides match TRBD2. This TCR was sampled from a middle-aged woman in good health and CMV-seropositive. The CDR3 sequence is CASSGTSGSTQYF. CDR3 coding DNA: TGTGCCAGCAGTGGGACTAGCGGGAGTACGCAGTATTTT.